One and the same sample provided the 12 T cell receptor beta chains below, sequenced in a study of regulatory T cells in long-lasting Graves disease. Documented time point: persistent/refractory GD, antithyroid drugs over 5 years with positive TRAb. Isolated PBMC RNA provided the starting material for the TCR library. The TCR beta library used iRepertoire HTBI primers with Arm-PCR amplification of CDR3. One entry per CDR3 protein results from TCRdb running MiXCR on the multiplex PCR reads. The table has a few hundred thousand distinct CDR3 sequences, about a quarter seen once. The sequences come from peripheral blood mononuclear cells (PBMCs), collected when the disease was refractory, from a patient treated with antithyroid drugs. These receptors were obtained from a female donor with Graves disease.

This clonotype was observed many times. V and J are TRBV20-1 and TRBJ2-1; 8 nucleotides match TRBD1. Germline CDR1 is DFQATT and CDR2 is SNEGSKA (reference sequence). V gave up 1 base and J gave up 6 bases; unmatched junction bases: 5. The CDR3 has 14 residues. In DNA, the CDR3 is TGCAGTGCTAGAGTGGTCGGACAGGGCAATGAGCAGTTCTTC. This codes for CSARVVGQGNEQFF.

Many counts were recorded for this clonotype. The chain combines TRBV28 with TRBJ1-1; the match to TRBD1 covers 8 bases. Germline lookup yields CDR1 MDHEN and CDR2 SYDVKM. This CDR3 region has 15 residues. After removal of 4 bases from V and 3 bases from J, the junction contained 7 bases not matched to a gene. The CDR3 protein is CASSYWTGPDTEAFF. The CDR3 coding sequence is TGTGCCAGCAGTTATTGGACAGGGCCGGACACTGAAGCTTTCTTT.

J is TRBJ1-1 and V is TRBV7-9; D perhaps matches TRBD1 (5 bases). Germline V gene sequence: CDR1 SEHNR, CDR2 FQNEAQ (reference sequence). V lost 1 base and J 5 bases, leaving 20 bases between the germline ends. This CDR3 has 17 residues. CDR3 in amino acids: CASSLGPLGGSVTEAFF. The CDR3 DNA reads TGTGCCAGCAGCTTAGGCCCCTTGGGGGGGAGCGTAACTGAAGCTTTCTTT.

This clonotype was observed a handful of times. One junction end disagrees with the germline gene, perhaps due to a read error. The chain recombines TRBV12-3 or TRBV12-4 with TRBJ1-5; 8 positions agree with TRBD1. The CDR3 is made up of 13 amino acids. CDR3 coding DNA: TGTGCCGGCAGGACAGGGATCAATCAGCCCCAGCATTTT. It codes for CAGRTGINQPQHF.

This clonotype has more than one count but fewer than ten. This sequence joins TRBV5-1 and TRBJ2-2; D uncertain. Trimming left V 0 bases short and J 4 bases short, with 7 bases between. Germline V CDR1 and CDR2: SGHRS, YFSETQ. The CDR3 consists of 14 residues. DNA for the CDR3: TGCGCCAGCAGCTTGGCTCTAGTCACCGGGGAGCTGTTTTTT. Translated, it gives CASSLALVTGELFF.

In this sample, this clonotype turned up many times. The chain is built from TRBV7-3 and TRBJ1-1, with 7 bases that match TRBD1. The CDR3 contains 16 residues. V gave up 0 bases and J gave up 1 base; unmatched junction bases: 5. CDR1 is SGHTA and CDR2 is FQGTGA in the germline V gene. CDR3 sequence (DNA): TGTGCCAGCAGCTTAACAGGCAGGACAGGGAACACTGAAGCTTTCTTT. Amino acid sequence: CASSLTGRTGNTEAFF.

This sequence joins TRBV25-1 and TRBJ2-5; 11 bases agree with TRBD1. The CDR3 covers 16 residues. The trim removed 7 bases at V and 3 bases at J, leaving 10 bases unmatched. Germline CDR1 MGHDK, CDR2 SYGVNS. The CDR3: CASNASPGQGEETQYF. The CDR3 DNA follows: TGTGCCAGCAACGCTAGTCCGGGACAGGGGGAAGAGACCCAGTACTTC.

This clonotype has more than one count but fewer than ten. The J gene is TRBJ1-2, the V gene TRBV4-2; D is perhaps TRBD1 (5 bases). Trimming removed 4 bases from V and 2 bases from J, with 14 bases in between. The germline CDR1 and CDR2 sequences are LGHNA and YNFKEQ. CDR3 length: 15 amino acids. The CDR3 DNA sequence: TGTGCCAGCAGCCCCGACGGTCAGGGAAACTATGGCTACACCTTC. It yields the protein CASSPDGQGNYGYTF.

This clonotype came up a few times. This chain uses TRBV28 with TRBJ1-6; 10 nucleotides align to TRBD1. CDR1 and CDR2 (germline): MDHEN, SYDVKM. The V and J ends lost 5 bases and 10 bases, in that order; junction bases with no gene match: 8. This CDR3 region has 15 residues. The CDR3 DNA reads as TGTGCCAGCAGTCCAGGACAGGGGGGACAGTCACCCCTCCACTTT. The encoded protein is CASSPGQGGQSPLHF.

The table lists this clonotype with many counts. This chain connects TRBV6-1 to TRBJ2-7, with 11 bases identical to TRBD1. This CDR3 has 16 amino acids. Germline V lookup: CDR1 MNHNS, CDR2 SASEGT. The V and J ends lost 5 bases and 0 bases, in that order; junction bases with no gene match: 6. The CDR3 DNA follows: TGTGCCAGCAGTCGGGACAGGGGGATTGTCTCCTACGAGCAGTACTTC. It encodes CASSRDRGIVSYEQYF.

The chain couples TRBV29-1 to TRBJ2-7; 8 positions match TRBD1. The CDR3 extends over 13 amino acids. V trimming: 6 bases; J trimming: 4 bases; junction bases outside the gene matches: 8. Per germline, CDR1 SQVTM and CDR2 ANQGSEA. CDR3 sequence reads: CSVRTGNSYEQYF. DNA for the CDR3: TGCAGCGTCAGGACAGGGAACTCTTACGAGCAGTACTTC.

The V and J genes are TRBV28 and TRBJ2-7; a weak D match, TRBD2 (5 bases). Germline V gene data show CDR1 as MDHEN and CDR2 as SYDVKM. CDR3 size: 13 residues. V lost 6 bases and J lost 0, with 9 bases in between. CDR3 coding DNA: TGTGCCAGCAGGGGAGCGGCCTCCTACGAGCAGTACTTC. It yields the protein CASRGAASYEQYF.